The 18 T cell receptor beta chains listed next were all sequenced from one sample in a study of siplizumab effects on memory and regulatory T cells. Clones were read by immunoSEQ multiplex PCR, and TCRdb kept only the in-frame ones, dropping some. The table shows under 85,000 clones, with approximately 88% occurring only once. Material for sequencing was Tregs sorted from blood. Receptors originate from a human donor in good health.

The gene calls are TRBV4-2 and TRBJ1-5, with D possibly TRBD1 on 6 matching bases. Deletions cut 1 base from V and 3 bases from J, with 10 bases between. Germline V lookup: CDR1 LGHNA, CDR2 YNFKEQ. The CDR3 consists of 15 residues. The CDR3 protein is CASSQVTGTNQPQHF. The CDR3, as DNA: TGTGCCAGCAGCCAAGTTACAGGGACCAATCAGCCCCAGCATTTT.

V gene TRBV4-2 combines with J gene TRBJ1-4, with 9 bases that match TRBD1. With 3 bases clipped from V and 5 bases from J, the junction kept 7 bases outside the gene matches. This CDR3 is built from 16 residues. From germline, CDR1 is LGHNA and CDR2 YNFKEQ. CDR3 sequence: CASSHQRDRENEKLFF. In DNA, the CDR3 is TGTGCCAGCAGCCACCAAAGGGACAGGGAGAATGAAAAACTGTTTTTT.

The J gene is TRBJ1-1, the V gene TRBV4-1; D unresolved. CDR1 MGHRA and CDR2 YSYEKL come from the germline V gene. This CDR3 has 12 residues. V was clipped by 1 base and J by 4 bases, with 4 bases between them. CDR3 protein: CASSQVGTEAFF. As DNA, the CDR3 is TGCGCCAGCAGCCAAGTGGGCACTGAAGCTTTCTTT.

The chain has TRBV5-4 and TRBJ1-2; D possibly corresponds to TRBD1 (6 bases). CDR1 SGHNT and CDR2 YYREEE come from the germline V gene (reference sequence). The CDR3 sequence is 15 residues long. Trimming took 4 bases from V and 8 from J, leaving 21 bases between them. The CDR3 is CASSPRQVGAKGYTF. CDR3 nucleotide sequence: TGTGCCAGCAGCCCAAGACAGGTGGGGGCGAAGGGCTACACCTTC.

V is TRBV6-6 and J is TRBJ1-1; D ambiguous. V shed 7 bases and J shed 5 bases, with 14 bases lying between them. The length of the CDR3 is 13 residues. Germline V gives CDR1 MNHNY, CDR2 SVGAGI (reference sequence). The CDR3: CASNLRRGTEAFF. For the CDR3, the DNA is TGTGCCAGCAACTTACGGCGGGGAACTGAAGCTTTCTTT.

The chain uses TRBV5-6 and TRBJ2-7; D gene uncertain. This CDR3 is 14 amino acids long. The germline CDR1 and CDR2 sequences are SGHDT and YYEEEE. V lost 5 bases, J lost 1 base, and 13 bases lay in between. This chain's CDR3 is CASRGKDRSYEQYF. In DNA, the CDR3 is TGTGCCAGCAGGGGAAAGGACCGTTCCTACGAGCAGTACTTC.

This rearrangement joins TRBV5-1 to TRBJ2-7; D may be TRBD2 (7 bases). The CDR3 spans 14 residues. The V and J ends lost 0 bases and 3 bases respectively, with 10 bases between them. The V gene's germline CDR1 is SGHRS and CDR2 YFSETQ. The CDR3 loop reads CASSLDREGYEQYF. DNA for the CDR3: TGCGCCAGCAGCTTGGACAGGGAGGGCTACGAGCAGTACTTC.

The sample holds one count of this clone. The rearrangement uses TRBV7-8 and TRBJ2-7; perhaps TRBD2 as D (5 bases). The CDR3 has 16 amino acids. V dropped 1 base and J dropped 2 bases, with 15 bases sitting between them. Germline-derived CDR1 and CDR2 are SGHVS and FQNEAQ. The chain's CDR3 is CASSLGRGAGAYEQYF. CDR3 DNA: TGTGCCAGCAGCTTAGGACGGGGAGCTGGCGCCTACGAGCAGTACTTC. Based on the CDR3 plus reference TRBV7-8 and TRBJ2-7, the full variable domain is GAGVSQSPRYKVAKRGQDVALRCDPISGHVSLFWYQQALGQGPEFLTYFQNEAQLDKSGLPSDRFFAERPEGSVSTLKIQRTQQEDSAVYLCASSLGRGAGAYEQYFGPGTRLTVT.

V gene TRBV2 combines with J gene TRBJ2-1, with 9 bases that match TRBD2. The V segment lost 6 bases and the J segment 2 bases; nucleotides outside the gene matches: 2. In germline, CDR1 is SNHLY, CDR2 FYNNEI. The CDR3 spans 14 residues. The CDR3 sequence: CASRASGAYNEQFF. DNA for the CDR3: TGTGCCAGCAGGGCTAGCGGGGCCTACAATGAGCAGTTCTTC.

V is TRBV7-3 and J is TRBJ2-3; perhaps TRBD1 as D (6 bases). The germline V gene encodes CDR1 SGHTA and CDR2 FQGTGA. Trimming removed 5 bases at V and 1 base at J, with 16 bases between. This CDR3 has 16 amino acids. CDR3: CASSVGAAAGTDTQYF. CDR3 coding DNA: TGTGCCAGCAGCGTGGGGGCAGCGGCCGGCACAGATACGCAGTATTTT.

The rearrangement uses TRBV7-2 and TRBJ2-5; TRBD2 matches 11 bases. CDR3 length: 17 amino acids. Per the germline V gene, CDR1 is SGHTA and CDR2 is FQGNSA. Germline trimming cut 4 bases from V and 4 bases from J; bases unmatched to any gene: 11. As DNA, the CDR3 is TGTGCCAGCAGCTCCGACATACTAGCGGGAGTACGAGAGACCCAGTACTTC. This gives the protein CASSSDILAGVRETQYF.

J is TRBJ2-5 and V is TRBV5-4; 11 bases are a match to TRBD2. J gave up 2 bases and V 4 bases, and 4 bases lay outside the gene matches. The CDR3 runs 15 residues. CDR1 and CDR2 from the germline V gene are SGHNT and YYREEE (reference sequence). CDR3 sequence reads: CASSLRLAGQETQYF. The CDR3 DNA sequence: TGTGCCAGCAGCCTAAGACTAGCGGGGCAAGAGACCCAGTACTTC.

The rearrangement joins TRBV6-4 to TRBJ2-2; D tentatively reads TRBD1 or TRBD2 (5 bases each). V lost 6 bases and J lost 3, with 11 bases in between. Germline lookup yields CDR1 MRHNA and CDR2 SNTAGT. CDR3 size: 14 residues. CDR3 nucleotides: TGTGCCAGCAGGAGGGGCAGGGACACCGGGGAGCTGTTTTTT. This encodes CASRRGRDTGELFF.

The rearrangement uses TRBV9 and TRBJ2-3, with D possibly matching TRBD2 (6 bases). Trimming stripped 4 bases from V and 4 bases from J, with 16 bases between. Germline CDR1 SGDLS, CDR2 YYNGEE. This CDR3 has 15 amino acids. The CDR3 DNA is TGTGCCAGCAGCCCGTGGGGCGGGATAGCAGATACGCAGTATTTT. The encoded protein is CASSPWGGIADTQYF.

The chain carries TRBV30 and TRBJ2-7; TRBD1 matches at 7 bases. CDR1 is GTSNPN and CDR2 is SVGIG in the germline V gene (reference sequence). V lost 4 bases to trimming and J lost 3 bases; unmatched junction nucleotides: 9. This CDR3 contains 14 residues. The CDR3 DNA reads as TGTGCCTGGATTATAACAGGGGCCAACTACGAGCAGTACTTC. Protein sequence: CAWIITGANYEQYF.

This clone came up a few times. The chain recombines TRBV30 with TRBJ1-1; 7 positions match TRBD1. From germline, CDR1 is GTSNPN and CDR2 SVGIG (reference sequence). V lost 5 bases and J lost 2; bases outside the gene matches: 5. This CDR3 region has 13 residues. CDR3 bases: TGTGCCTGGTTTTACAGGGGAAACACTGAAGCTTTCTTT. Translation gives CAWFYRGNTEAFF.

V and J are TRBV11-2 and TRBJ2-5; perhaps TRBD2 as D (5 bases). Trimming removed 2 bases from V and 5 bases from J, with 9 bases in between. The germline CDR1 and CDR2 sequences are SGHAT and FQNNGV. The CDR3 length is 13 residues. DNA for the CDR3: TGTGCCAGCAGCTTACGACGGAGGGAGACCCAGTACTTC. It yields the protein CASSLRRRETQYF.

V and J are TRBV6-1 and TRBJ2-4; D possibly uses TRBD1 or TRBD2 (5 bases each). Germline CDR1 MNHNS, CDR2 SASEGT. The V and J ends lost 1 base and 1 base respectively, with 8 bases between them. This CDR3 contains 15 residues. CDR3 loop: CASSEEWGAKNIQYF. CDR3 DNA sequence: TGTGCCAGCAGTGAAGAGTGGGGGGCCAAAAACATTCAGTACTTC.